This T cell receptor beta chain was retrieved from a study of blood T cells in healthy people across ages. Whole-study results and caveats: Diversity estimates drawn from one million T cells were deemed underestimates. Not knowing donor CMV status may have confounded expanded clonotype changes.

About this clonotype itself: Its antigen is not known.

Next came a second PCR, run for about 6 to 11 cycles, which used a sample-barcoded 5' primer along with a J-beta primer mix. TCRdb passed the 5' RACE reads through MiXCR, listing each CDR3 protein once. Here the sample spans 1 million or so distinct CDR3 sequences, almost 25% being singletons. A further study also used this sample, focusing on T cells of mothers and their children. That publication notes: Donation came from three healthy Caucasian mothers together with their six children.

The sample taken for sequencing was blood. This TCR was recovered from a girl aged 2 to 9 in good health.

As DNA, the CDR3 is TGTGCCAGCAGCCAGCTGATTGGGACAGGTGACTCGAACCAGTACTTC. Translating gives CASSQLIGTGDSNQYF. The J gene is TRBJ2-5, the V gene TRBV12-3 or TRBV12-4, with TRBD1 matching over 8 bases. The trim removed 6 bases at V and 10 bases at J, leaving 19 bases unmatched. This CDR3 contains 16 residues.